A selection of T cell receptor beta chains follows, all from one sample in a study of cytomegalovirus exposure and HLA in healthy donors. Produced via immunoSEQ multiplex PCR; TCRdb's table is partial and in-frame only. The sample lists 150,000 to 200,000 clones, 65% to 85% occurring once. Input material: PBMCs. These receptors all stem from a boy aged 2 to 9 in good health and CMV-seronegative. Each CDR3 is given with its conserved first and last residue. The D gene is left open where the match is weak. Expanded clones get a size class; other rows say once, few or many, or leave the size out.

abundance	v_gene	d_gene	j_gene	CDR3nt	CDR3aa
.	TRBV9	TRBD2	TRBJ2-5	TGTGCCAGCAGCCCGTCGGGGGGGCCGGAGACCCAGTACTTC	CASSPSGGPETQYF
.	TRBV30	.	TRBJ1-4	TGTGCCTGGAGTATACAGCGGGACGAAAAACTGTTTTTT	CAWSIQRDEKLFF
.	TRBV19	TRBD2	TRBJ2-5	TGTGCCAGTAGTATTAGAGCGGGGGGGCGAGAGACCCAGTACTTC	CASSIRAGGRETQYF
.	TRBV27	.	TRBJ1-1	TGTGCCAGCAGCCGGGGGTGGGGATCGAGCACTGAAGCTTTCTTT	CASSRGWGSSTEAFF
.	TRBV5-6	.	TRBJ1-6	TGTGCCAGCAGCTTGCAGGTGAGCAATTCACCCCTCCACTTT	CASSLQVSNSPLHF
.	TRBV5-6	TRBD2	TRBJ2-2	TGTGCCAGCAGCTCGGGACTAGCGGGGCTACCAACCGGGGAGCTGTTTTTT	CASSSGLAGLPTGELFF
.	TRBV7-2	TRBD2	TRBJ2-1	TGTGCCAGCAGCGTGACTAGCGGGGGCTACAATGAGCAGTTCTTC	CASSVTSGGYNEQFF
.	TRBV7-6	TRBD2	TRBJ2-7	TGTGCCATTTTAGGCTGGGGACCGAGAGGACTAGCGCGAAGCTACGAGCAGTACTTC	CAILGWGPRGLARSYEQYF
.	TRBV9	TRBD2	TRBJ2-7	TGTGCCAGCAGCGTAGGACTAGCGGAAACCTACGAGCAGTACTTC	CASSVGLAETYEQYF
once	TRBV6-1	.	TRBJ1-5	TGTGCCAGCAGTGAAGAGTGGGCGAATCAGCCCCAGCATTTT	CASSEEWANQPQHF
.	TRBV6-5	TRBD1	TRBJ1-1	TGTGCCAGCAGCGCCTACAGGGGGACTGAAGCTTTCTTT	CASSAYRGTEAFF
.	TRBV10-3	TRBD1	TRBJ1-2	TGTGCCATCAGGAATACAGGGGGCTTTAACTATGGCTACACCTTC	CAIRNTGGFNYGYTF
.	TRBV9	.	TRBJ2-7	TGTGCCAGCAGCTTAGGCCCTAATGTCCTAAGCTCCTACGAGCAGTACTTC	CASSLGPNVLSSYEQYF
.	TRBV5-1	TRBD1	TRBJ2-3	TGCGCCAGCAGCTTCGGACAGGGGCTAGATACGCAGTATTTT	CASSFGQGLDTQYF
.	TRBV27	TRBD1	TRBJ2-3	TGTGCCAGCAGTCCCGGGACAGGGCTTTTTTTCACAGATACGCAGTATTTT	CASSPGTGLFFTDTQYF
.	TRBV4-1	TRBD1	TRBJ1-4	TGCGCCAGCAGATCGGACAGGGGAGTTTCAGCACCTAATGAAAAACTGTTTTTT	CASRSDRGVSAPNEKLFF
.	TRBV7-2	TRBD2	TRBJ2-1	TGTGCCAGCAGCTTACGGACTAGCGTCTACAATGAGCAGTTCTTC	CASSLRTSVYNEQFF
.	TRBV4-3	.	TRBJ1-2	TGCGCCAGCAGCCAAGATTTTCGGGGATTTAACTATGGCTACACCTTC	CASSQDFRGFNYGYTF
.	TRBV27	.	TRBJ2-1	TGTGCCAGCAGTTTAGCCTCAGGCAATGAGCAGTTCTTC	CASSLASGNEQFF
few	TRBV19	.	TRBJ2-2	TGTGCCAGTAGATCGGGACAAGGCACCGGGGAGCTGTTTTTT	CASRSGQGTGELFF
.	TRBV30	.	TRBJ1-2	TGTGCCTGGAGTCCGGCGGATCAATATGGCTACACCTTC	CAWSPADQYGYTF
.	TRBV6-5	TRBD1	TRBJ1-5	TGTGCCAGCAGTTTACGGACAGGGACAAGCAATCAGCCCCAGCATTTT	CASSLRTGTSNQPQHF
.	TRBV4-3	.	TRBJ1-2	TGCGCCAGCAGCCAAGATCTAGACTTCAACTATGGCTACACCTTC	CASSQDLDFNYGYTF
few	TRBV19	TRBD1	TRBJ2-1	TGTGCCAGTAGTACCCAAACCACAGGGGGCAATGAGCAGTTCTTC	CASSTQTTGGNEQFF
.	TRBV29-1	.	TRBJ1-2	TGCAGCGTTGACCAGGGGAAGAACTATGGCTACACCTTC	CSVDQGKNYGYTF
.	TRBV5-4	TRBD2	TRBJ2-3	TGTGCCAGCAGCATAGGGACTAGCGGGGGGACAAAAGATACGCAGTATTTT	CASSIGTSGGTKDTQYF
.	TRBV4-2	TRBD2	TRBJ2-1	TGTGCCAGCAGCCAAGATATAGCGGGGGTAGGCGAGCAGTTCTTC	CASSQDIAGVGEQFF
.	TRBV30	TRBD1	TRBJ2-2	TGTGCCTGGAGGACAGGGGGGAACACCGGGGAGCTGTTTTTT	CAWRTGGNTGELFF
.	TRBV30	.	TRBJ1-5	TGTGCCTGGAGGAGCCCCAAAAATCAGCCCCAGCATTTT	CAWRSPKNQPQHF
.	TRBV6-1	TRBD1	TRBJ2-2	TGTGCCAGCAGTGGCAGGGGGCCACTAAACACCGGGGAGCTGTTTTTT	CASSGRGPLNTGELFF
.	TRBV7-6	.	TRBJ2-1	TGTGCCAGCAGCGCTACAGGGCTGAGTGAGCAGTTCTTC	CASSATGLSEQFF
.	TRBV7-2	TRBD2	TRBJ2-5	TGTGCCAGCAGCCCTGGTTGGGCGGGAGAGAGAGAGACCCAGTACTTC	CASSPGWAGERETQYF
.	TRBV4-3	.	TRBJ2-1	TGCGCCAGCAGCCAAGCGTTAGCTGGCTACAATGAGCAGTTCTTC	CASSQALAGYNEQFF
.	TRBV21-1	.	TRBJ1-1	TGTGCCAGCAGCCTCCGGACAGCCCGGGAGGGAGCTTTCTTT	CASSLRTAREGAFF
.	TRBV19	TRBD1	TRBJ1-1	TGTGCCAGTAGTCGACAGGGGAATCAGGGTGAAGCTTTCTTT	CASSRQGNQGEAFF
few	TRBV19	.	TRBJ1-3	TGTGCCAGTAGTATCGGAGGGATTTCTTTTGGATACACCATATATTTT	CASSIGGISFGYTIYF
once	TRBV7-6	TRBD2	TRBJ2-2	TGTGCCAGCAGCCACGGCGGATTAGCGGGGCCCCACCACGGGGAGCTGTTTTTT	CASSHGGLAGPHHGELFF
.	TRBV7-9	TRBD1	TRBJ1-2	TGTGCCAGCAGCTTAGCTGGGACAGAGACCTATGGCTACACCTTC	CASSLAGTETYGYTF
.	TRBV9	.	TRBJ2-2	TGTGCCAGCAGCGCCACAGGGGGAGGGACCGGGGAGCTGTTTTTT	CASSATGGGTGELFF
.	TRBV4-3	TRBD1	TRBJ1-2	TGCGCCAGCAGCCAAGATCCGGGACAGGGTAACTATGGCTACACCTTC	CASSQDPGQGNYGYTF
few	TRBV4-3	.	TRBJ2-1	TGCGCCAGCAGCCAAGATCGGACTGACAATGAGCAGTTCTTC	CASSQDRTDNEQFF
.	TRBV7-9	TRBD2	TRBJ2-1	TGTGCCAGCAGCTGGGGACTAGCCCAATACAATGAGCAGTTCTTC	CASSWGLAQYNEQFF
.	TRBV4-1	TRBD1	TRBJ1-2	TGCGCCAGCAGCCAAGAAAGGGGGCATGGCTACACCTTC	CASSQERGHGYTF
few	TRBV25-1	TRBD2	TRBJ2-3	TGTGCCAGCAGTGAAAGGACTAGCGGCCTCACAGATACGCAGTATTTT	CASSERTSGLTDTQYF
.	TRBV7-9	TRBD1	TRBJ1-6	TGTGCCAGCAGCTTGGCAGCCGGGACAGGGGGTGGTTCACCCCTCCACTTT	CASSLAAGTGGGSPLHF
.	TRBV7-9	TRBD1	TRBJ2-1	TGTGCCAGCAGCTGGGGACAGGGGACGCACAATGAGCAGTTCTTC	CASSWGQGTHNEQFF
.	TRBV30	.	TRBJ2-5	TGTGCCTGGAGTGGCGGTCGTAGGGAGACCCAGTACTTC	CAWSGGRRETQYF
.	TRBV5-1	TRBD2	TRBJ2-1	TGCGCCAGCAGCTTGGTGGCTAGCGGGGAATCCTACAATGAGCAGTTCTTC	CASSLVASGESYNEQFF
once	TRBV6-1	TRBD1	TRBJ2-4	TGTGCCAGCAGTGTAGGGACAGGGAAAAACATTCAGTACTTC	CASSVGTGKNIQYF
.	TRBV27	TRBD1	TRBJ1-5	TGTGCCAGCAGGGAACAGGGGACCAATCAGCCCCAGCATTTT	CASREQGTNQPQHF
.	TRBV7-2	TRBD2	TRBJ2-7	TGTGCCAGCAGCTACGGGACTAGCGGGTACTACGAGCAGTACTTC	CASSYGTSGYYEQYF
.	TRBV30	.	TRBJ1-2	TGTGCCTGGAGTGTAGGGGGGGCCAACTATGGCTACACCTTC	CAWSVGGANYGYTF
.	TRBV7-2	.	TRBJ2-5	TGTGCCAGCAGCCCGACAGGTTTAACCAAAGAGACCCAGTACTTC	CASSPTGLTKETQYF
.	TRBV6-6	.	TRBJ1-1	TGTGCCAGCAGTTACTCGCCAGGGGAAACTGAAGCTTTCTTT	CASSYSPGETEAFF
.	TRBV19	.	TRBJ2-3	TGTGCCAGTAGTACCTTCGGGCGGGAAGGCACAGATACGCAGTATTTT	CASSTFGREGTDTQYF